Shown below are 14 T cell receptor beta chains from a single sample sequenced in a study of blood T cells in healthy people across ages. Alongside a J-beta primer mix, a sample-barcoded 5' primer served in a second PCR lasting about 7 to 11 cycles. TCRdb called the 5' RACE reads again in MiXCR, with one record for every CDR3 protein. The profile shows under 950,000 distinct CDR3 sequences, approximately 21% of them singletons. Sequencing was performed on blood. The receptors originated from a man between 65 and 85 years old in good health.

The CDR3: CASSLGRTGNGYTF. Here the CDR3 DNA reads TGTGCCAGCAGCTTAGGGCGGACAGGCAATGGCTACACCTTC. This rearrangement joins TRBV7-2 to TRBJ1-2; TRBD1 matches 7 bases. This CDR3 has 14 amino acids. Germline V gene sequence: CDR1 SGHTA, CDR2 FQGNSA. Losses at the gene ends were 1 base for V and 6 bases for J; bases not matched to a gene: 5. Full variable domain (missing parts from reference TRBV7-2 and TRBJ1-2): GAGVSQSPSNKVTEKGKDVELRCDPISGHTALYWYRQSLGQGLEFLIYFQGNSAPDKSGLPSDRFSAERTGGSVSTLTIQRTQQEDSAVYLCASSLGRTGNGYTFGSGTRLTVV.

The J gene is TRBJ2-2, the V gene TRBV19; 8 bases fit TRBD1. The germline V gene encodes CDR1 LNHDA and CDR2 SQIVND (reference sequence). CDR3 length: 14 residues. With V trimmed by 8 bases and J by 5 bases, 7 bases remained unmatched. This chain's CDR3 is CASARGLLTGELFF. CDR3 coding DNA: TGTGCCAGTGCCAGGGGGCTCCTAACCGGGGAGCTGTTTTTT.

This clonotype was observed at least ten times. At one end, the junction sequence differs from germline, possibly due to a read error. V and J are TRBV6-2 or TRBV6-3 and TRBJ2-5, with 7 bases aligning to TRBD2. Germline V lookup: CDR1 MNHEY, CDR2 SVGEGT. The CDR3 has 13 residues. The CDR3 spells CASSYSGGYQLFF. The CDR3, as DNA: TGTGCCAGCAGTTACTCGGGAGGGTACCAGCTGTTCTTC.

The J gene is TRBJ2-3, the V gene TRBV12-3 or TRBV12-4, with D possibly called TRBD1 or TRBD2 (5 bases each). Trimming shortened V by 3 bases and J by 5 bases, and 18 bases separated the two germline ends. The CDR3 is 16 residues long. CDR3 DNA: TGTGCCAGCAGTTTCGGGCAGGGCTGGGGGATAGATACGCAGTATTTT. Residues: CASSFGQGWGIDTQYF.

V gene TRBV6-9 combines with J gene TRBJ1-2; no firm D call. CDR1 and CDR2 from the germline V gene are MNHGY and SVAAGI. CDR3 length: 12 residues. V shed 11 bases and J shed 6 bases, with 16 bases lying between them. CDR3 sequence (DNA): TGTGCCCCCAGTGGACCCGAGAATGGCTACACCTTC. Its translation is CAPSGPENGYTF.

This clonotype was seen a few times. The chain employs TRBV6-1 and TRBJ2-7, with TRBD2 identical over 10 bases. Germline CDR1 MNHNS, CDR2 SASEGT. With V trimmed by 6 bases and J by 0 bases, 17 bases remained unmatched. The CDR3 totals 19 residues. CDR3 region: CASRPASLAGPRSSYEQYF. In DNA form, the CDR3 reads TGTGCCAGCAGACCGGCCTCACTAGCGGGGCCCAGGAGCTCCTACGAGCAGTACTTC.

The chain joins TRBV29-1 to TRBJ2-1, with 8 nucleotides matching TRBD2. The CDR3 has 14 amino acids. The V gene's germline CDR1 is SQVTM and CDR2 ANQGSEA. After removal of 2 bases from V and 4 bases from J, the junction contained 4 bases not matched to a gene. The CDR3 loop reads CSVEYGGGYNEQFF. The CDR3 region has the DNA TGCAGCGTTGAATACGGGGGGGGTTACAATGAGCAGTTCTTC.

There are many counts of this clonotype. CDR3 loop: CASSQDPGAFNEKLFF. CDR3 nucleotide sequence: TGCGCCAGCAGCCAAGATCCTGGTGCTTTTAATGAAAAACTGTTTTTT. The chain recombines TRBV4-1 with TRBJ1-4, with D unclear. Germline CDR1 reads MGHRA; CDR2 reads YSYEKL. The CDR3 is made up of 16 amino acids. The V end lost 0 bases, the J end lost 4 bases, and 12 bases lay between the germline ends.

This clonotype appeared many times. The V gene is TRBV12-3 or TRBV12-4, the J gene TRBJ1-5, with a tentative D call TRBD1 (6 bases). The CDR3 runs 14 residues. The V end lost 6 bases, the J end lost 4 bases, and 13 bases lay between the germline ends. The CDR3 sequence is CASSPGHRNQPQHF. CDR3 sequence (DNA): TGTGCCAGCAGCCCGGGACACAGGAATCAGCCCCAGCATTTT.

This clonotype appeared a few times. The chain links TRBV5-5 to TRBJ1-2; 7 nucleotides agree with TRBD1. The V segment lost 2 bases and the J segment 4 bases; nucleotides outside the gene matches: 8. The CDR3 is 15 residues long. Germline V gene sequence: CDR1 SGHKS, CDR2 YYEKEE (reference sequence). CDR3 bases: TGTGCCAGCAGCTTCGCAGGGGGGAGCCCCTATGGCTACACCTTC. Protein: CASSFAGGSPYGYTF. Variable domain in full (rest from reference TRBV5-5 and TRBJ1-2): DAGVTQSPTHLIKTRGQQVTLRCSPISGHKSVSWYQQVLGQGPQFIFQYYEKEERGRGNFPDRFSARQFPNYSSELNVNALLLGDSALYLCASSFAGGSPYGYTFGSGTRLTVV.

The chain combines TRBV11-2 with TRBJ2-1; D may be TRBD2 (6 bases). The DNA matches TRBJ2-5 better at its end, which makes the J call doubtful. This CDR3 spans 14 amino acids. CDR1 is SGHAT and CDR2 is FQNNGV in the germline V gene. Here the CDR3 DNA reads TGTGCCAGCAGCTTAAGGGTTCGGGGGGAGACCCAGTACTTC. It specifies CASSLRVRGETQYF.

The J gene is TRBJ2-5, the V gene TRBV12-3 or TRBV12-4, with TRBD2 identical over 8 bases. The J segment lost 1 base and the V segment lost 5 bases, leaving 9 bases of the junction unmatched. The CDR3 covers 16 residues. The chain's CDR3 is CASSANQAGGQETQYF. In DNA form, the CDR3 reads TGTGCCAGCAGTGCCAACCAGGCGGGGGGCCAAGAGACCCAGTACTTC.

In DNA, the CDR3 is TGTGCCAGCAGCTTAGGCCTACAGGGGGCAACCTATGGCTACACCTTC. It specifies CASSLGLQGATYGYTF. This chain joins TRBV13 and TRBJ1-2; 9 nucleotides agree with TRBD1. This CDR3 spans 16 amino acids. V was pared by 0 bases and J by 4 bases, with 6 bases of the junction left unmatched. Germline V CDR1 and CDR2: PRHDT, FYEKMQ (reference sequence).

This clonotype was seen more than once but under ten times. The genes are TRBV9 and TRBJ2-3; D might be TRBD1 (6 bases). V was clipped by 0 bases and J by 6 bases, with 14 bases between them. The CDR3 is 15 residues long. CDR1 and CDR2 from the germline V gene are SGDLS and YYNGEE. In DNA form, the CDR3 reads TGTGCCAGCAGCGTAGTTTCAGGGGTAATGGATACGCAGTATTTT. As protein: CASSVVSGVMDTQYF.